This TCR beta chain was identified during a study of circulating CD8 cells and anti-PD-1 response in melanoma. The V end lost 1 base, the J end lost 4 bases, and 13 bases lay between the germline ends. From germline, CDR1 is SGHDN and CDR2 FVKESK. The CDR3 totals 16 residues. Each library started from roughly 16 ng of total RNA using the QIAseq Immune Repertoire TCR panel. From the reads, TCRdb called clonotypes with MiXCR, one entry per CDR3 protein. The sample contains several hundred distinct CDR3 sequences, 9.5% to 12% of which appear only once. Four subsets defined by PD-1 and/or TIGIT were sorted from live CD3+CD8+TCRalphabeta+ cells. By proportion, this clonotype is large.

This chain links TRBV14 with TRBJ1-4; D ambiguous. This sample comprised CD8+ T cells from PBMCs, obtained at baseline or after one month of anti-PD-1 therapy (not recorded which). This TCR came from a human donor with melanoma. In DNA form, the CDR3 reads TGTGCCAGCAGCCAAGGAGGAAACCTCATTAATGAAAAACTGTTTTTT. Protein product: CASSQGGNLINEKLFF.